The 29 T cell receptor beta chains listed next were all sequenced from one sample in a study of regulatory T cells in long-lasting Graves disease. Arm-PCR with iRepertoire HTBI primers amplified the CDR3 regions for these TCR beta libraries. Each CDR3 protein is one row after TCRdb ran MiXCR on the multiplex PCR reads. The repertoire has 300,000 to 400,000 distinct CDR3 sequences, over 15% of them found once; the top ten carry 25% to 30%. Time point: newly diagnosed GD, antithyroid drugs for less than 3 months. The authors made the TCR library using RNA they extracted from PBMCs. This same sample was also part of a study on T cells in Graves' hyperthyroidism and ophthalmopathy.

This specimen was peripheral blood mononuclear cells (PBMCs), taken at new diagnosis, from a patient treated with antithyroid drugs. The receptors stem from a man aged 35 to 55 with Graves disease.

This clonotype appeared many times. This chain connects TRBV6-5 to TRBJ1-4, with 7 nucleotides matching TRBD1. Trimming removed 4 bases from V and 10 bases from J; junction bases left unmatched: 6. The germline V gene has CDR1 MNHEY and CDR2 SVGAGI. This CDR3 is built from 13 residues. In DNA, the CDR3 is TGTGCCAGCAGTTCGCAGGGGGATGGAAAACTGTTTTTT. Translating gives CASSSQGDGKLFF.

This clonotype turned up a few times. The rearrangement uses TRBV20-1 and TRBJ1-5; D is ambiguous. This CDR3 comprises 16 residues. V was clipped by 3 bases and J by 0 bases, with 15 bases between them. Germline V gene lookup returns CDR1 DFQATT and CDR2 SNEGSKA (reference sequence). CDR3 region: CSARDRTAVSNQPQHF. CDR3 DNA sequence: TGCAGTGCTAGGGATCGGACGGCCGTTAGCAATCAGCCCCAGCATTTT.

This chain connects TRBV7-9 to TRBJ2-5; 8 nucleotides line up with TRBD1. Germline CDR1 SEHNR, CDR2 FQNEAQ (reference sequence). V lost 2 bases and J lost 0; bases outside the gene matches: 5. This CDR3 is 16 amino acids long. CDR3 sequence reads: CASSLLGTGNQETQYF. DNA of the CDR3: TGTGCCAGCAGCTTACTCGGGACAGGTAACCAAGAGACCCAGTACTTC.

This clonotype came up many times. Germline is not matched at one junction end, which may reflect a read error. The genes are TRBV12-3 or TRBV12-4 and TRBJ1-6; D remains unclear. The CDR3 is 15 amino acids. CDR3 DNA: TGTGCCAGCAGTTTACCCCCTTTAGACCCGGGCCAAGTCCTCTTT. Translating gives CASSLPPLDPGQVLF.

The chain uses TRBV4-1 and TRBJ2-7; no clear D gene. The CDR3 extends over 13 amino acids. V lost 1 base, J lost 6 bases, and 10 bases lay in between. The germline V gene has CDR1 MGHRA and CDR2 YSYEKL. The CDR3 DNA reads TGCGCCAGCAGCCAAGGGGTCCTCGGCGAGCAGTACTTC. Translation: CASSQGVLGEQYF.

The chain carries TRBV19 and TRBJ2-3, with a weak D call TRBD1 (5 bases). CDR1 and CDR2 (germline): LNHDA, SQIVND (reference sequence). V dropped 0 bases and J dropped 4 bases, with 5 bases sitting between them. The CDR3 covers 13 residues. The chain's CDR3 is CASSIDRADTQYF. The CDR3 nucleotides read TGTGCCAGTAGTATAGACAGGGCAGATACGCAGTATTTT.

The J gene is TRBJ2-1, the V gene TRBV28; 9 nucleotides match TRBD2. CDR3 length: 16 amino acids. Losses at the gene ends were 3 bases for V and 4 bases for J; bases not matched to a gene: 7. CDR1 is MDHEN and CDR2 is SYDVKM in the germline V gene. DNA for the CDR3: TGTGCCAGCAGTTTTAGTAGCGGGAGAAAATACAATGAGCAGTTCTTC. Protein product: CASSFSSGRKYNEQFF.

About this clonotype: The conserved phenylalanine or tryptophan is not found at the CDR3 terminus, so this likely reflects a read error. J is TRBJ1-6 and V is TRBV20-1, with D unclear. Germline CDR1 is DFQATT and CDR2 is SNEGSKA (reference sequence). The CDR3 consists of 13 residues. Trimming cost V 0 bases and J 5 bases, with 5 bases left between them. The CDR3 region is CSARDGNNSPLHL. The CDR3, as DNA: TGCAGTGCTAGAGACGGCAATAATTCACCCCTCCACCTT.

CDR3 protein: CASKSGALNTGELFF. For the CDR3, the DNA is TGTGCCAGCAAATCCGGGGCGTTAAACACCGGGGAGCTGTTTTTT. V gene TRBV2 combines with J gene TRBJ2-2, with D perhaps TRBD1 or TRBD2 (5 bases each). V dropped 7 bases and J dropped 2 bases, with 14 bases sitting between them. CDR3 length: 15 amino acids. CDR1 is SNHLY and CDR2 is FYNNEI in the germline V gene. The whole variable domain, remainder taken from reference TRBV2 and TRBJ2-2, is EPEVTQTPSHQVTQMGQEVILRCVPISNHLYFYWYRQILGQKVEFLVSFYNNEISEKSEIFDDQFSVERPDGSNFTLKIRSTKLEDSAMYFCASKSGALNTGELFFGEGSRLTVL.

The rearrangement joins TRBV6-2 or TRBV6-3 to TRBJ2-1, with D perhaps TRBD1 (6 bases). Germline V lookup: CDR1 MNHEY, CDR2 SVGEGT. V was pared by 7 bases and J by 7 bases, with 14 bases between. There are 13 residues in the CDR3. The CDR3 nucleotides are TGTGCCAGCACCCCGACAGGACGGAATGAGCAGTTCTTC. Translated: CASTPTGRNEQFF.

This clonotype has a count of ten or more. The chain links TRBV2 to TRBJ2-2; D is unresolved. V lost 5 bases to trimming and J lost 7 bases, with 2 bases between them. Germline CDR1 and CDR2: SNHLY and FYNNEI. This CDR3 has 10 amino acids. The CDR3 coding sequence is TGTGCCAGCAGTCTCGGGGAGCTGTTTTTT. Translating it yields CASSLGELFF. Full variable domain (outside the CDR3, taken from reference TRBV2 and TRBJ2-2): EPEVTQTPSHQVTQMGQEVILRCVPISNHLYFYWYRQILGQKVEFLVSFYNNEISEKSEIFDDQFSVERPDGSNFTLKIRSTKLEDSAMYFCASSLGELFFGEGSRLTVL.

This clonotype was picked up many times. This rearrangement joins TRBV4-3 to TRBJ2-7, with a tentative D call TRBD2 (5 bases). Trimming shortened V by 1 base and J by 2 bases, and 15 bases separated the two germline ends. Germline V CDR1 and CDR2: LGHNA, YSLEER. The CDR3 loop spans 16 amino acids. In DNA, the CDR3 is TGCGCCAGCAGCCAAGCTGCGGGCGCGGCCACCTACGAGCAGTACTTC. Translating it yields CASSQAAGAATYEQYF.

This clonotype has a handful of counts. The J gene is TRBJ2-2, the V gene TRBV6-1, with TRBD2 matching over 7 bases. Germline V lookup: CDR1 MNHNS, CDR2 SASEGT. The CDR3 covers 18 residues. V lost 6 bases, J lost 11 bases, and 24 bases stayed unmatched. The CDR3 DNA is TGTGCCAGCAGCCGCGGCTATGAGCGGGGCCTGTTCCGGGTAGAGCTGTTTTTT. Translation: CASSRGYERGLFRVELFF.

A note on this clonotype: This may be a read error: a much more frequent sequence differs by one nucleotide. This rearrangement joins TRBV10-3 to TRBJ2-7, with unresolved D. Trimming cost V 8 bases and J 2 bases, with 16 bases left between them. The CDR3 extends over 14 amino acids. Germline lookup yields CDR1 ENHRY and CDR2 SYGVKD. CDR3: CAIGSGPRPYEQYF. Written as DNA, the CDR3 is TGTGCCATCGGTTCCGGACCCCGACCCTACGAGCAGTACTTC.

This clonotype was picked up many times. The chain links TRBV7-6 to TRBJ2-7, with D tentatively TRBD2 (5 bases). Per the germline V gene, CDR1 is SGHVS and CDR2 is FNYEAQ. The CDR3 runs to 15 residues. V was clipped by 1 base and J by 1 base, with 11 bases between them. The CDR3 sequence is CASSLGDGVSYEQYF. Written as DNA, the CDR3 is TGTGCCAGCAGCTTAGGCGACGGGGTTTCCTACGAGCAGTACTTC.

This clonotype was recorded at least ten times. V and J are TRBV7-3 and TRBJ2-5; 9 bases are shared with TRBD1. Germline V gene lookup returns CDR1 SGHTA and CDR2 FQGTGA. V lost 5 bases and J lost 5; bases outside the gene matches: 3. The CDR3 loop spans 13 amino acids. CDR3 nucleotides: TGTGCCAGCAGCGTCGGACAGGGGGAGACCCAGTACTTC. As protein: CASSVGQGETQYF. The whole variable domain, filled in from reference TRBV7-3 and TRBJ2-5, reads GAGVSQTPSNKVTEKGKYVELRCDPISGHTALYWYRQSLGQGPEFLIYFQGTGAADDSGLPNDRFFAVRPEGSVSTLKIQRTERGDSAVYLCASSVGQGETQYFGPGTRLLVL.

In this sample, this clonotype turned up a few times. The genes are TRBV14 and TRBJ2-7; TRBD1 matches at 8 bases. CDR1 and CDR2 from the germline V gene are SGHDN and FVKESK. V was pared by 4 bases and J by 2 bases, with 4 bases of the junction left unmatched. CDR3 length equals 14 residues. CDR3 nucleotides: TGTGCCAGCAGCCCCAGGGGGCATACCTACGAGCAGTACTTC. This encodes CASSPRGHTYEQYF.

This clonotype has a count of ten or more. This chain links TRBV27 with TRBJ1-2; 7 nucleotides match TRBD1. V shed 4 bases, J shed 6 bases, and the junction held 8 bases outside the gene matches. This CDR3 is 14 amino acids long. The V gene's germline CDR1 is MNHEY and CDR2 SMNVEV (reference sequence). CDR3 sequence: CASSSQGEENGYTF. In DNA form, the CDR3 reads TGTGCCAGCAGTTCTCAGGGGGAAGAAAATGGCTACACCTTC.

The V and J genes are TRBV7-2 and TRBJ2-7; TRBD1 agrees at 7 bases. The CDR3 runs 16 residues. The germline V gene has CDR1 SGHTA and CDR2 FQGNSA. The trim removed 5 bases at V and 3 bases at J, leaving 13 bases unmatched. The CDR3, as DNA: TGTGCCAGCAGCCGGTACAGGGGCAGTGGTGGCTACGAGCAGTACTTC. Its protein is CASSRYRGSGGYEQYF.

This clonotype has a handful of counts. The rearrangement links TRBV7-9 to TRBJ2-7, with a tentative D call TRBD1 (5 bases). V shed 4 bases and J shed 5 bases, with 24 bases lying between them. This CDR3 is built from 17 residues. CDR1 is SEHNR and CDR2 is FQNEAQ in the germline V gene (reference sequence). DNA of the CDR3: TGTGCCAGCAGCTCTTTTTCAGGACAAGGGTCCCTCCACGAGCAGTACTTC. Amino acid sequence: CASSSFSGQGSLHEQYF.

The chain has TRBV20-1 and TRBJ1-2; TRBD1 matches 12 bases. CDR3 size: 14 residues. Germline V gene data show CDR1 as DFQATT and CDR2 as SNEGSKA (reference sequence). V lost 3 bases to trimming and J lost 6 bases; unmatched junction nucleotides: 5. CDR3 coding DNA: TGCAGTGCTAGTAAGGGACAGGGGGCGGATGGCTACACCTTC. Its translation is CSASKGQGADGYTF.

This clonotype appeared many times. The rearrangement uses TRBV28 and TRBJ2-7; 10 bases align to TRBD1. Germline V gene data show CDR1 as MDHEN and CDR2 as SYDVKM. V gave up 7 bases and J gave up 5 bases; unmatched junction bases: 8. The CDR3 is 14 residues long. The CDR3 sequence is CASTDRGREDEQYF. As DNA, the CDR3 is TGTGCCAGCACTGACAGGGGGCGCGAGGACGAGCAGTACTTC.

This clonotype has ten or more counts. The chain links TRBV20-1 to TRBJ1-5; maybe TRBD1 (6 bases). Germline assignment: CDR1 DFQATT and CDR2 SNEGSKA (reference sequence). The CDR3 length is 12 residues. V was cut by 6 bases and J by 2 bases, with 8 bases left in between. The CDR3 loop reads CSAAGGNQPQHF. In nucleotides, the CDR3 is TGCAGTGCAGCAGGGGGCAATCAGCCCCAGCATTTT.

This clonotype was counted at least ten times. The chain is built from TRBV5-4 and TRBJ2-7; 10 bases align to TRBD1. This CDR3 has 15 residues. Germline V gene data show CDR1 as SGHNT and CDR2 as YYREEE (reference sequence). With 2 bases clipped from V and 4 bases from J, the junction kept 6 bases outside the gene matches. The CDR3 loop reads CASSLTADRGYEQYF. CDR3 sequence (DNA): TGTGCCAGCAGCTTAACAGCGGACAGGGGGTACGAGCAGTACTTC.

This clonotype was recorded at least ten times. The chain has TRBV2 and TRBJ1-1; no clear D. The germline V gene encodes CDR1 SNHLY and CDR2 FYNNEI. CDR3 length equals 12 residues. With 4 bases removed from V and 11 bases from J, the gap between germline ends came to 14 bases. The CDR3 spells CASSGVGGWAFF. The CDR3, as DNA: TGTGCCAGCAGTGGTGTAGGCGGGTGGGCTTTCTTT.

This clonotype occurred once. The rearrangement joins TRBV20-1 to TRBJ2-7, with a possible D match to TRBD1 (6 bases). The CDR3 spans 14 residues. Germline CDR1 DFQATT, CDR2 SNEGSKA (reference sequence). Trimming took off 3 bases at V and 1 base at J, with 13 bases between the two ends. The CDR3 nucleotides are TGCAGTGCTAGCGGAGACAGGACGTCCTACGAGCAGTACTTC. This gives the protein CSASGDRTSYEQYF.

The sample holds many counts of this clonotype. The J gene is TRBJ2-3, the V gene TRBV2; 11 nucleotides match TRBD2. J lost 6 bases, V lost 4 bases, and 3 bases had no gene match. Germline loops: CDR1 SNHLY, CDR2 FYNNEI. The CDR3 covers 14 residues. The CDR3 is CASSGIAGGDTQYF. In DNA, the CDR3 is TGTGCCAGCAGTGGAATAGCGGGGGGGGATACGCAGTATTTT.

This clonotype was picked up a small number of times. The chain recombines TRBV6-2 or TRBV6-3 with TRBJ2-1; D uncertain. CDR3 length: 12 amino acids. The germline gives CDR1 MNHEY, CDR2 SVGEGT. The V gene lost 5 bases and the J gene lost 9 bases, with 11 bases spanning the gap. CDR3: CASSVLIGEQFF. As DNA, the CDR3 is TGTGCCAGCAGTGTTTTGATCGGTGAGCAGTTCTTC.

This clonotype has just a few counts. The chain carries TRBV5-1 and TRBJ2-2; maybe TRBD1 (6 bases). With 3 bases removed from V and 7 bases from J, the gap between germline ends came to 10 bases. The CDR3 runs to 13 residues. Germline V gene sequence: CDR1 SGHRS, CDR2 YFSETQ. The CDR3 coding sequence is TGCGCCAGCAGCTATCGACAGGACGGGGAGCTGTTTTTT. Its protein product is CASSYRQDGELFF.